This record covers a single T cell receptor beta chain. Its antigen is not known. Researchers took RNA transcripts and amplified the TCR beta CDR3 regions from them. When the TCR CDR3 underwent first-round RT-PCR, the HTBI primer set was used. MiXCR, run by TCRdb on the multiplex PCR reads, gives a single entry per CDR3 protein. The sample contains some 440,000 distinct CDR3 sequences, around 14% of which appear only once. The sample belongs to a study of T cells in Graves' hyperthyroidism and ophthalmopathy. Study-level results: The model foresaw ophthalmopathy a median roughly 6.3 months prior to onset. Among thyroid clonotypes expanded above 0.001, most also appeared in blood.

A lack of ophthalmopathy progression within 18 months defined stable Graves' hyperthyroidism. For the diagnoses, clinical symptoms, serum thyroxine and TRAb, thyroid ultrasound and orbital computed tomography were used. V was clipped by 2 bases and J by 6 bases, with 8 bases between them. This CDR3 is built from 12 residues. CDR1 is SGHTA, CDR2 FQGTGA, per germline. The receptor's source is a woman younger than 35 with Graves' hyperthyroidism. The chain couples TRBV7-3 to TRBJ2-7; D gene uncertain. Sample: blood. CDR3 amino acids: CASSLAGSEQYF. In DNA form, the CDR3 reads TGTGCCAGCAGCTTAGCAGGATCCGAGCAGTACTTC.